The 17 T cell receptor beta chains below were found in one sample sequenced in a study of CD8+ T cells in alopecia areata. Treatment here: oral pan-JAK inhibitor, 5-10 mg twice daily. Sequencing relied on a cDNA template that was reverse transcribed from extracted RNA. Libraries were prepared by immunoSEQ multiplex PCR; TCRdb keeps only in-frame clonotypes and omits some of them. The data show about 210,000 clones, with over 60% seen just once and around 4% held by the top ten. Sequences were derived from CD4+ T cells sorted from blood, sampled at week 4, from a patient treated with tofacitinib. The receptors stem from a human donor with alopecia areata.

The CDR3 nucleotides are TGTGCCAGCAGCTTAGAAGCGGGGGCCTACAATGAGCAGTTCTTC. This sequence encodes CASSLEAGAYNEQFF. This rearrangement joins TRBV7-2 to TRBJ2-1; TRBD2 matches 8 bases. This CDR3 is 15 amino acids long. Looked up from germline, CDR1 is SGHTA and CDR2 is FQGNSA. The V gene end was trimmed by 1 base and the J gene end by 2 bases; junction bases not matched to a gene: 1.

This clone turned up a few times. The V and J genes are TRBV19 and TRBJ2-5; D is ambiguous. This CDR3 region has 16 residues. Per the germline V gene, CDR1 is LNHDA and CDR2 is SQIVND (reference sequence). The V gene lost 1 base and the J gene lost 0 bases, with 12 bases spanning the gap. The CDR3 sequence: CASSIGRAGYQETQYF. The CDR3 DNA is TGTGCCAGTAGTATAGGTCGCGCAGGATACCAAGAGACCCAGTACTTC.

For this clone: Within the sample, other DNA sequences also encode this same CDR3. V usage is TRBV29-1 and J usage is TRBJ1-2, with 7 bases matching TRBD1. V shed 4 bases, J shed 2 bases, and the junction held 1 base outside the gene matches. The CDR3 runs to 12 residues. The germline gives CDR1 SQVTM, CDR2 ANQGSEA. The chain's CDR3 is CSVGGQNYGYTF. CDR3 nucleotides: TGCAGCGTTGGGGGACAGAACTATGGCTACACCTTC.

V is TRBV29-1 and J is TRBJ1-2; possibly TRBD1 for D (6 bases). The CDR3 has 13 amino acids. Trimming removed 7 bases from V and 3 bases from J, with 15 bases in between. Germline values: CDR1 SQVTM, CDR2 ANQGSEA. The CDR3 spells CSGGHRVDYGYTF. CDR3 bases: TGCAGCGGCGGACACAGGGTAGACTATGGCTACACCTTC.

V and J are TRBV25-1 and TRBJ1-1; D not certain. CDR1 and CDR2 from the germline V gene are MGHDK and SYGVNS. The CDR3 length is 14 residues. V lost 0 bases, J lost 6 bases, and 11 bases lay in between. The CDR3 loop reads CASSEYNRGSEAFF. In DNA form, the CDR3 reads TGTGCCAGCAGTGAATACAACCGTGGGTCTGAAGCTTTCTTT.

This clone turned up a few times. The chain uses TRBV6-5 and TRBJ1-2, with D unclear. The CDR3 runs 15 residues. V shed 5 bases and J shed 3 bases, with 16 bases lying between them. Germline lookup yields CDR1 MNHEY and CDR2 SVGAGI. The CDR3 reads CASSPGWWVDYGYTF. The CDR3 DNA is TGTGCCAGCAGTCCGGGGTGGTGGGTAGACTATGGCTACACCTTC.

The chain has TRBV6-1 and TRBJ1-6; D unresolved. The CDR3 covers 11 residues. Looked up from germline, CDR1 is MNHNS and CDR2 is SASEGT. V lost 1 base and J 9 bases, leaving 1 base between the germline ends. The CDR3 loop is CASSEGSPLHF. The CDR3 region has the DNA TGTGCCAGCAGTGAAGGTTCACCCCTCCACTTT.

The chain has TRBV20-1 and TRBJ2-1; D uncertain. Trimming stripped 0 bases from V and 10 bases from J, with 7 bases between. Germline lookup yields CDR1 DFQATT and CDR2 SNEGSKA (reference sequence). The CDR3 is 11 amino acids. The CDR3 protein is CSARDPPEQFF. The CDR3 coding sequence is TGCAGTGCTAGAGATCCTCCCGAGCAGTTCTTC.

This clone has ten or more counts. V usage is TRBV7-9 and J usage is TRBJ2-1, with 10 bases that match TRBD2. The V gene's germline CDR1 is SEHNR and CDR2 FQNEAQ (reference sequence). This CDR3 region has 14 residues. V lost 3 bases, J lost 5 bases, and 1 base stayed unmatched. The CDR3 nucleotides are TGTGCCAGCAGCTTCGGGACTAGCGACAATGAGCAGTTCTTC. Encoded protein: CASSFGTSDNEQFF.

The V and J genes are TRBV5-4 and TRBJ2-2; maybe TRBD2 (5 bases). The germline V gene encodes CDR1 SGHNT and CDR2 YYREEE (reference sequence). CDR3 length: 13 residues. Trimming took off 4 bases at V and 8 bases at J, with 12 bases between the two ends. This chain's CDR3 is CASSPGEFGELFF. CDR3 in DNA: TGTGCCAGCAGCCCCGGGGAGTTTGGGGAGCTGTTTTTT.

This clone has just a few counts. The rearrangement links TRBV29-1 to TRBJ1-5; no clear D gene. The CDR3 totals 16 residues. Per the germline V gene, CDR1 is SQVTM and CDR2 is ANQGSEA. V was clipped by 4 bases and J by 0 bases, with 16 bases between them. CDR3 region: CSVVAGPIPSNQPQHF. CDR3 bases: TGCAGCGTTGTAGCAGGACCTATCCCTAGCAATCAGCCCCAGCATTTT.

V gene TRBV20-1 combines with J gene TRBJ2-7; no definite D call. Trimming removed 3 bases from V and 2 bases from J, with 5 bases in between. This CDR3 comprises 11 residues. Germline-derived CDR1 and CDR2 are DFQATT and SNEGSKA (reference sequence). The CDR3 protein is CSARNPYEQYF. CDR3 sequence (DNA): TGCAGTGCTAGGAATCCCTACGAGCAGTACTTC.

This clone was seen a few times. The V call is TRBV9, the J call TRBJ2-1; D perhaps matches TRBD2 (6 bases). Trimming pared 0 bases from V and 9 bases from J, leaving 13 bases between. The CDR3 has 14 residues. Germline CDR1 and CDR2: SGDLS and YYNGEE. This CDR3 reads CASSVGRGLGEQFF. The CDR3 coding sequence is TGTGCCAGCAGCGTAGGGCGGGGCCTCGGTGAGCAGTTCTTC. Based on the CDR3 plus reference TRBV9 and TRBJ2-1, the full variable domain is DSGVTQTPKHLITATGQRVTLRCSPRSGDLSVYWYQQSLDQGLQFLIQYYNGEERAKGNILERFSAQQFPDLHSELNLSSLELGDSALYFCASSVGRGLGEQFFGPGTRLTVL.

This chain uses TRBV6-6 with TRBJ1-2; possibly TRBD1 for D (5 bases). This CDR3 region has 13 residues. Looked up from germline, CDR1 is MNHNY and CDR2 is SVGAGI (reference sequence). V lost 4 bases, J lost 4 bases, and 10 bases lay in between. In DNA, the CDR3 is TGTGCCAGCAGTTCGGGACTGACCTATGGCTACACCTTC. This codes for CASSSGLTYGYTF.

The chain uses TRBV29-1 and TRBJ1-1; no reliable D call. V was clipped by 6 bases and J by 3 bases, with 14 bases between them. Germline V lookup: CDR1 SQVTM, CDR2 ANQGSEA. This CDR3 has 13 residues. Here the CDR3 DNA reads TGCAGCGTGTCGGAGCAAGCTGACACTGAAGCTTTCTTT. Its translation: CSVSEQADTEAFF. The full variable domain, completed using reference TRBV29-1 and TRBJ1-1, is SAVISQKPSRDICQRGTSLTIQCQVDSQVTMMFWYRQQPGQSLTLIATANQGSEATYESGFVIDKFPISRPNLTFSTLTVSNMSPEDSSIYLCSVSEQADTEAFFGQGTRLTVV.

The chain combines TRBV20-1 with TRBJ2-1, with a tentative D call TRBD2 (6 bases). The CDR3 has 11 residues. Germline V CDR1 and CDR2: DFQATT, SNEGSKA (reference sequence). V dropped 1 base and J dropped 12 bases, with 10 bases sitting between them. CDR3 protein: CSARGDLGQFF. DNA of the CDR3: TGCAGTGCTAGAGGGGACTTGGGGCAGTTCTTC.

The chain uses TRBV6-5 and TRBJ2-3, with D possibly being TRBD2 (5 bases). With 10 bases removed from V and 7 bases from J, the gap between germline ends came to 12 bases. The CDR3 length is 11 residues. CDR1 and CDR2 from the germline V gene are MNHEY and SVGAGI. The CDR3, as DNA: TGTGCCACCCGGGGTTGGAATACGCAGTATTTT. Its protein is CATRGWNTQYF.